This T cell receptor (beta chain) appears in the sequencing data of a study of CD8+ T cells in alopecia areata. Study at large: Treatment with tofacitinib (6 to 18 months) was followed by 6 months off drug.

Between the trimmed V and J ends, which lost 2 bases and 0 bases, there was a span of 17 bases. CDR1 and CDR2 (germline): LGHNA, YNFKEQ. The CDR3 loop spans 18 amino acids. The treatment was: oral pan-JAK inhibitor, 5-10 mg twice daily. Peripheral blood and lesional scalp punch biopsies came from alopecia areata patients. Reverse transcribed after extraction, RNA yielded cDNA as the sequencing template. The repertoire was sequenced with immunoSEQ multiplex PCR; TCRdb's copy has only in-frame clones and lacks some. Counted here are around 270,000 clones, over 45% occurring once; the ten biggest clones make up less than 2%.

The material sequenced was CD4+ T cells sorted from blood, taken at week 24, from a patient treated with tofacitinib. The TCR was taken from a human donor with alopecia areata. The chain joins TRBV4-2 to TRBJ1-5; D uncertain. The CDR3: CASSQNHGMLYSNQPQHF. The CDR3 nucleotides are TGTGCCAGCAGCCAAAATCATGGGATGCTCTATAGCAATCAGCCCCAGCATTTT.